This T cell receptor beta chain was captured by sequencing in a study of response to subunit inactivated influenza vaccine (dated by TCRdb to 2017 to 2018). Describing the broader study: Deep quantitative T cell receptor repertoire profiling was used in the study to track responses to a trivalent subunit inactivated influenza vaccine. The paper as a whole reports these results and caveats: The authors suggested that each seasonal influenza vaccination may recruit only a limited number of new T cells.

CDR1 and CDR2 (SGHTA, FQGNSA) derive from the germline V gene. Relative to germline, V is 4 bases shorter and J is 4 bases shorter, with 13 bases between their ends. Spanning cysteine to phenylalanine, the CDR3 consists of 15 amino acids. The entry retains the CDR3 DNA only, 45 bases that are in frame from base 1. Library construction relied on RT-PCR. TCRdb lists the instrument as Illumina HiSeq 2500. Through fastp at Q25 and MiXCR, TCRdb rebuilt clones from the public reads, retaining in-frame beta chains. Records with the same CDR3 protein are collapsed into one entry carrying the most frequent genes and DNA. A total of about 650,000 distinct CDR3 sequences appear in this sample, 14% of them only once. The top ten clones comprise 7.5% to 9% of the sample. This clonotype occurred a few times. What antigen it recognizes has not been identified. There are no base qualities to consult, and no much larger clone falls within one base.

The source is a man aged 50-59 years who received an inactivated influenza vaccine. Donor details come from another sample of the same person, matched by shared clones. In this chain, TRBV7-2 is recombined with TRBJ2-2; perhaps TRBD1 is the D gene, with 6 bases matching. The source was PBMCs from blood, collected roughly 15 days before vaccination. The CDR3 reads as follows: CASSSAGQLTGELFF. The DNA reads as follows: TGTGCCAGCAGCTCCGCTGGACAGCTCACCGGGGAGCTGTTTTTT.